This entry lists 14 T cell receptor beta chains sequenced from one sample in a study of shared clonotypes between healthy human individuals. Sequencing used immunoSEQ multiplex PCR; TCRdb keeps in-frame clones, though not all of them. The sample has more than 2,000,000 clones, over 85% seen once. Sequenced: naive CD4+ T cells from PBMCs. Subset reported: CD45RA+ positively selected. Receptors originate from a man aged 18 to 29 in good health. Some clones in this sample may be carry-over from other donors' samples.

This clone was counted a single time. Other DNA sequences in the sample encode the same CDR3. The chain links TRBV5-1 to TRBJ2-2; 8 bases agree with TRBD2. This CDR3 has 13 amino acids. The germline V gene encodes CDR1 SGHRS and CDR2 YFSETQ. The V gene end was trimmed by 6 bases and the J gene end by 4 bases; junction bases not matched to a gene: 2. CDR3 loop: CASKAGGTGELFF. The CDR3 coding sequence is TGCGCCAGCAAGGCGGGAGGCACCGGGGAGCTGTTTTTT.

This chain connects TRBV7-9 to TRBJ1-3; TRBD1 is a possible D gene (6 bases). CDR1 is SEHNR, CDR2 FQNEAQ, per germline (reference sequence). Trimming removed 5 bases from V and 1 base from J, with 12 bases in between. The CDR3 spans 15 residues. In DNA form, the CDR3 reads TGTGCCAGCAGCGACACAGGGTATTCTGGAAACACCATATATTTT. Translated, it gives CASSDTGYSGNTIYF.

The J gene is TRBJ2-7, the V gene TRBV6-1; D may be TRBD1 (6 bases). V was cut by 2 bases and J by 1 base, with 9 bases left in between. The CDR3 sequence is 14 residues long. Germline V CDR1 and CDR2: MNHNS, SASEGT. This chain's CDR3 is CASSEHGQSYEQYF. In nucleotides, the CDR3 is TGTGCCAGCAGTGAACATGGACAGTCCTACGAGCAGTACTTC.

The chain couples TRBV6-5 to TRBJ1-6; possibly TRBD1 for D (6 bases). The germline gives CDR1 MNHEY, CDR2 SVGAGI. The CDR3 sequence is 13 residues long. Trimming stripped 4 bases from V and 5 bases from J, with 6 bases between. DNA of the CDR3: TGTGCCAGCAGTTGGACAGATAATTCACCCCTCCACTTT. It specifies CASSWTDNSPLHF.

This chain uses TRBV27 with TRBJ1-5, with unresolved D. Trimming pared 7 bases from V and 7 bases from J, leaving 5 bases between. The CDR3 has 10 amino acids. In germline, CDR1 is MNHEY, CDR2 SMNVEV (reference sequence). Here the CDR3 DNA reads TGTGCCAGCACAGGCCAGCCCCAGCATTTT. This encodes CASTGQPQHF.

The gene calls are TRBV2 and TRBJ2-1, with unresolved D. The CDR3 contains 17 residues. Deletions cut 1 base from V and 4 bases from J, with 17 bases between. The germline V gene has CDR1 SNHLY and CDR2 FYNNEI. This chain's CDR3 is CASSEDGAPTVYNEQFF. CDR3 nucleotide sequence: TGTGCCAGCAGTGAAGATGGTGCGCCCACCGTTTACAATGAGCAGTTCTTC.

This rearrangement joins TRBV7-2 to TRBJ1-3; D call uncertain. V was cut by 1 base and J by 8 bases, with 12 bases left in between. The germline CDR1 and CDR2 sequences are SGHTA and FQGNSA. The CDR3 runs to 14 residues. The CDR3 here is CASSLDGRGHTIYF. The CDR3 DNA is TGTGCCAGCAGCTTAGACGGTCGAGGGCACACCATATATTTT.

The chain employs TRBV14 and TRBJ2-7, with 8 bases matching TRBD1. The CDR3 contains 14 residues. In germline, CDR1 is SGHDN, CDR2 FVKESK. V was pared by 4 bases and J by 4 bases, with 6 bases of the junction left unmatched. The CDR3 loop reads CASSPQGARYEQYF. The CDR3, as DNA: TGTGCCAGCAGCCCCCAGGGGGCTAGGTACGAGCAGTACTTC.

The chain combines TRBV11-2 with TRBJ2-1, with 9 bases lining up with TRBD2. V was clipped by 10 bases and J by 9 bases; unmatched bases: 13. Germline CDR1 is SGHAT and CDR2 is FQNNGV. The CDR3 runs 14 residues. Here the CDR3 DNA reads TGTGCCACTCGAGGAGGACTAGCGTCCTTTGAGCAGTTCTTC. It specifies CATRGGLASFEQFF.

This clone was seen just once. The chain has TRBV7-2 and TRBJ1-4, with D tentatively TRBD1 (6 bases). The V end was cut by 3 bases, the J end by 4 bases, with 15 bases between. The CDR3 contains 16 residues. From germline, CDR1 is SGHTA and CDR2 FQGNSA. CDR3 sequence reads: CASSFRSDRVNEKLFF. The DNA of the CDR3 is TGTGCCAGCAGCTTTCGATCGGACAGAGTTAATGAAAAACTGTTTTTT.

The chain joins TRBV11-2 to TRBJ1-1; the match to TRBD1 covers 9 bases. Germline V lookup: CDR1 SGHAT, CDR2 FQNNGV. V lost 5 bases and J lost 4; bases outside the gene matches: 11. The CDR3 length is 16 residues. For the CDR3, the DNA is TGTGCCAGCAGCCAACGGACACAGGGGGCGAGCACTGAAGCTTTCTTT. Its translation is CASSQRTQGASTEAFF. The variable domain in full, with the rest retrieved from reference TRBV11-2 and TRBJ1-1, is EAGVAQSPRYKIIEKRQSVAFWCNPISGHATLYWYQQILGQGPKLLIQFQNNGVVDDSQLPKDRFSAERLKGVDSTLKIQPAKLEDSAVYLCASSQRTQGASTEAFFGQGTRLTVV.

The genes are TRBV30 and TRBJ2-5, with 9 bases matching TRBD2. V lost 3 bases, J lost 4 bases, and 6 bases stayed unmatched. Germline CDR1 GTSNPN, CDR2 SVGIG (reference sequence). CDR3 length: 14 residues. The CDR3 nucleotides read TGTGCCTGGAGGCCCGGACTAGCGATAGAGACCCAGTACTTC. It encodes CAWRPGLAIETQYF.

The chain is built from TRBV27 and TRBJ1-5, with D maybe TRBD1 (6 bases). V lost 3 bases and J lost 0, with 15 bases in between. Germline V gene sequence: CDR1 MNHEY, CDR2 SMNVEV (reference sequence). CDR3 length equals 17 residues. The CDR3 DNA follows: TGTGCCAGCAGTTTCTCCGGGACACTAAATAGCAATCAGCCCCAGCATTTT. Its translation: CASSFSGTLNSNQPQHF.

V usage is TRBV9 and J usage is TRBJ1-1; D call uncertain. V dropped 4 bases and J dropped 4 bases, with 20 bases sitting between them. Germline CDR1 and CDR2: SGDLS and YYNGEE. The CDR3 loop spans 16 amino acids. The CDR3 here is CASSRYPGSWGTEAFF. CDR3 nucleotide sequence: TGTGCCAGCAGCCGATACCCCGGGAGCTGGGGCACTGAAGCTTTCTTT.